This TCR beta chain derives from a study of blood T cell repertoires in COVID-19. The overall study: The United States, Italy and Spain provided the acute and convalescent COVID-19 samples. Sources were T cells, B-cell-depleted T cells, or PBMCs; the material itself was cDNA or gDNA.

Per the original methods: Amplifying reference gene primers gave estimates of nucleated cell counts. Some clones are missing from TCRdb's copy, which holds only in-frame ones; the method was immunoSEQ multiplex PCR. That table supplies the V and J calls and clone size; D and trimming were determined from the DNA. The profile covers 150,000 to 200,000 clones, with around 81% appearing a single time and around 10% taken by the ten largest. This CDR3 region has 14 residues. CDR1 SNHLY and CDR2 FYNNEI come from the germline V gene. V lost 10 bases and J 4 bases, leaving 17 bases between the germline ends.

This chain uses TRBV2 with TRBJ1-3, with no clear D. The sample was peripheral blood. The TCR sequence derives from a woman aged 40 to 50 with COVID-19, enrolled during active disease. The CDR3 is CATRLSAGGNTIYF. CDR3 nucleotide sequence: TGTGCCACTCGCCTAAGCGCTGGGGGAAACACCATATATTTT.